This is a list of T cell receptor beta chains from one sample in a study of blood T cells in healthy people across ages. Using its own MiXCR run on the 5' RACE reads, TCRdb lists one record per CDR3 protein. The sample records 600,000 or so distinct CDR3 sequences, around half being singletons. The sequenced sample consisted of blood. These TCRs come from a man aged 80 or over in good health. The CDR3 runs from the conserved cysteine through the conserved F or W. The D gene is left open where the match is weak. The size of a clone is reported for some rows only, either as once, few or many, or as a class for expanded clones.

few,TRBJ2-1,.,TRBV29-1,CSVGSGVYYNEQFF,TGCAGCGTTGGGTCAGGTGTATACTACAATGAGCAGTTCTTC
.,TRBJ2-1,TRBD2,TRBV9,CASSRDLAGGNEQFF,TGTGCCAGCAGCCGTGATCTAGCGGGAGGGAATGAGCAGTTCTTC
few,TRBJ2-3,TRBD1,TRBV10-3,CAISESPPDRGHTQYF,TGTGCCATCAGTGAGTCTCCGCCTGACAGGGGCCATACGCAGTATTTT
.,TRBJ2-7,TRBD2,TRBV20-1,CSASGASGPYNEQYF,TGCAGTGCTAGTGGGGCTAGCGGGCCGTACAATGAGCAGTACTTC
few,TRBJ2-7,.,TRBV20-1,CSANAERVAGEQYF,TGCAGTGCTAACGCGGAGCGGGTGGCCGGTGAGCAGTACTTC
.,TRBJ1-1,.,TRBV15,CATSSERPGRLMNTEAFF,TGTGCCACCAGCAGCGAGCGTCCCGGGAGACTCATGAACACTGAAGCTTTCTTT
.,TRBJ2-1,.,TRBV7-9,CASSPKLDSPDNEQFF,TGTGCCAGCAGCCCGAAACTGGACAGTCCTGACAATGAGCAGTTCTTC
many,TRBJ2-3,TRBD1,TRBV6-6,CASSYVGTGGRTQYF,TGTGCCAGCAGTTACGTCGGGACAGGGGGCAGGACGCAGTATTTT
.,TRBJ2-3,TRBD2,TRBV20-1,CSARDRLAGPTDTQYF,TGCAGTGCTAGAGATCGCCTAGCGGGACCCACAGATACGCAGTATTTT
.,TRBJ2-1,.,TRBV7-2,CASSLVGQGVYNEQFF,TGTGCCAGCAGCTTAGTTGGTCAGGGCGTCTACAATGAGCAGTTCTTC
.,TRBJ2-5,.,TRBV6-5,CASRTGPNWQETQYF,TGTGCCAGCAGGACAGGCCCCAATTGGCAAGAGACCCAGTACTTC
few,TRBJ1-1,.,TRBV7-9,CASSSQGSYTEAFF,TGTGCCAGCAGCTCGCAGGGAAGTTACACTGAAGCTTTCTTT
few,TRBJ2-7,TRBD2,TRBV20-1,CSASISAGGIYEQYF,TGCAGTGCTAGTATTTCCGCGGGAGGAATCTACGAGCAGTACTTC
.,TRBJ2-5,TRBD2,TRBV11-2,CASSLVATSGGPQETQYF,TGTGCCAGCAGCTTAGTTGCGACTAGCGGGGGACCTCAAGAGACCCAGTACTTC
few,TRBJ2-1,.,TRBV4-3,CASSQGSGSSYNEQFF,TGCGCCAGCAGCCAGGGTAGCGGTAGCTCCTACAATGAGCAGTTCTTC
.,TRBJ2-1,.,TRBV15,CATSRSNEQFF,TGTGCCACCAGCAGGAGTAATGAGCAGTTCTTC
many,TRBJ2-1,.,TRBV6-5,CASASPGGPHEQFF,TGTGCCAGCGCTTCTCCGGGCGGTCCCCATGAGCAGTTCTTC